The 3 T cell receptor beta chains reported below all come from one sample, sequenced in a study of cytomegalovirus exposure and HLA in healthy donors. Researchers ran the PCR with 60 Vbeta and 13 Jbeta primers. Profiled with immunoSEQ multiplex PCR; TCRdb holds only in-frame clones, not every one. This repertoire includes about 170,000 clones. Sequencing was performed on PBMCs. The receptors were gathered from a woman between 18 and 30 years old in good health and CMV-seropositive.

V and J are TRBV4-2 and TRBJ2-2, with 7 bases aligning to TRBD1. V was pared by 4 bases and J by 5 bases, with 13 bases of the junction left unmatched. Germline loops: CDR1 LGHNA, CDR2 YNFKEQ. CDR3 length equals 17 residues. CDR3 in DNA: TGTGCCAGCAGCCTTCGGACCACGACAGGGAATACCGGGGAGCTGTTTTTT. It is translated as CASSLRTTTGNTGELFF.

The V gene is TRBV4-2, the J gene TRBJ2-1, with 10 positions matching TRBD1. There are 15 residues in the CDR3. CDR1 is LGHNA, CDR2 YNFKEQ, per germline. V shed 5 bases, J shed 9 bases, and the junction held 10 bases outside the gene matches. CDR3 in amino acids: CASSNPGQGPSEQFF. The CDR3 bases are TGTGCCAGCAGCAACCCGGGACAGGGGCCTTCTGAGCAGTTCTTC.

This chain connects TRBV5-4 to TRBJ2-1, with TRBD2 identical over 7 bases. V dropped 4 bases and J dropped 4; count of bases not matched to a gene: 17. This CDR3 has 18 residues. In germline, CDR1 is SGHNT, CDR2 YYREEE (reference sequence). As DNA, the CDR3 is TGTGCCAGCAGCGGGGGAGGGAACGGGAGGCATGCTTACAATGAGCAGTTCTTC. It is translated as CASSGGGNGRHAYNEQFF.